These 4 T cell receptor beta chains share one sample of origin, sequenced in a study of long-term antiretroviral therapy in people with HIV. The assay, immunoSEQ v3.0, was run at survey level. Libraries were prepared by immunoSEQ multiplex PCR; TCRdb keeps only in-frame clonotypes and omits some of them. Among some 20,000 clones listed, 86% were seen once. The specimen comprised unsorted PBMCs, sampled 0.5 years after starting antiretroviral therapy. The receptors were gathered from a man aged 35-49 years with HIV.

This clone appeared a single time. The V call is TRBV11-3, the J call TRBJ2-1; no definite D call. V lost 1 base, J lost 8 bases, and 6 bases lay in between. Per germline, CDR1 SGHNT and CDR2 YENEEA. This CDR3 is 12 amino acids long. CDR3 sequence: CASSLGFHEQFF. CDR3 in DNA: TGTGCCAGCAGCTTAGGATTCCATGAGCAGTTCTTC.

The gene calls are TRBV19 and TRBJ2-7; TRBD1 is a possible D gene (5 bases). V lost 2 bases to trimming and J lost 3 bases, with 14 bases between them. Germline lookup yields CDR1 LNHDA and CDR2 SQIVND (reference sequence). CDR3 length: 15 amino acids. The CDR3 nucleotides read TGTGCCAGTAGTATATATTTGTGGGGCGGCTACGAGCAGTACTTC. Translated: CASSIYLWGGYEQYF.

This rearrangement joins TRBV7-2 to TRBJ1-2; 8 bases match TRBD1. The CDR3 sequence is 16 residues long. The J segment lost 4 bases and the V segment lost 5 bases, leaving 12 bases of the junction unmatched. Germline loops: CDR1 SGHTA, CDR2 FQGNSA. CDR3 in DNA: TGTGCCAGCAGCCATAGGACAGGGCGGGATGGCTATGGCTACACCTTC. Protein product: CASSHRTGRDGYGYTF.

The V gene is TRBV11-3, the J gene TRBJ2-1; 16 bases align to TRBD2. The CDR3 is 15 amino acids. V lost 3 bases and J lost 8; bases outside the gene matches: 1. Looked up from germline, CDR1 is SGHNT and CDR2 is YENEEA. The CDR3 DNA reads as TGTGCCAGCAGCTTGGGACTAGCGGGGGGGTATGAGCAGTTCTTC. Its protein product is CASSLGLAGGYEQFF.